The subject of this entry is one T cell receptor (beta chain). Its antigen is as yet unknown. This sample was included in a study of response to subunit inactivated influenza vaccine. Per the germline V gene, CDR1 is KGHDR and CDR2 is SFDVKD. The CDR3 is made up of 17 amino acids. J gave up 5 bases and V 3 bases, and 9 bases lay outside the gene matches. Study-level points and caveats: Authors suggested few new T cells are recruited by each seasonal influenza vaccination.

TCRdb passed the RT-PCR reads through MiXCR, listing each CDR3 protein once. This sample has about 520,000 distinct CDR3 sequences, with approximately 11% found just once. The source of this sequence is a man aged 45-60 years who received an inactivated influenza vaccine. The sample consisted of PBMCs from blood, taken more than 35 days after vaccination. V usage is TRBV24-1 and J usage is TRBJ2-2; TRBD1 matches 9 bases. CDR3 bases: TGTGCCACCAGTGATATCCCGGGGACAGGGCAGACCGGGGAGCTGTTTTTT. This codes for CATSDIPGTGQTGELFF.